This T cell receptor (beta chain) was identified in a study of blood T cells in healthy people across ages. Study-wide results and caveats: Changes seen in expanded clonotypes were possibly confounded by donor CMV status left unknown.

Per individual sample, total RNA of at least 5.5 micrograms was extracted. A sample-barcoded 5' primer and a J-beta primer mix were used in a second PCR of roughly 7 to 12 cycles. Every cDNA molecule carried a tag from a template-switch adaptor bearing 12 random nucleotides. Researchers report that each sample yielded at least 2.5 million CDR3-containing paired-end reads. TCRdb fed the 5' RACE reads into MiXCR, producing one record per CDR3 protein. The data contain 550,000 to 700,000 distinct CDR3 sequences, roughly a quarter of them singletons. Germline V gene sequence: CDR1 DFQATT, CDR2 SNEGSKA (reference sequence). Between the trimmed V and J ends, which lost 5 bases and 2 bases, there was a span of 7 bases. There are 13 residues in the CDR3. This clonotype was observed at least ten times. What it binds is unknown.

The gene calls are TRBV20-1 and TRBJ2-6; D call uncertain. The sequence was obtained from a woman in her 70s in good health. The sample taken for sequencing was blood. CDR3 residues: CSAPRPGANVLTF. The CDR3 nucleotides read TGCAGTGCTCCCCGTCCTGGGGCCAACGTCCTGACTTTC.